This TCR beta chain originates from a study of T cells after yellow fever vaccination. Study-wide points: The CD4 compartment and the CD8 compartment contained a small share of clonotypes in common. It was a weaker secondary response, yet one that peaked faster, at day 5 versus 15. Most clones from primary vaccination were detected again post-booster (about 96% CD4, 70% to 90% CD8).

In its sample, this clonotype was seen a few times. Antigen: not known. This CDR3 is 16 amino acids long. Germline V lookup: CDR1 DFQATT, CDR2 SNEGSKA (reference sequence). V dropped 3 bases and J dropped 0 bases, with 16 bases sitting between them. Template switching with 5'RACE generated the TCR cDNA and added a universal primer site and UMIs. TCRdb re-analysed the 5' RACE reads in MiXCR, keeping a single row per CDR3 protein. The sample includes 240,000 or so distinct CDR3 sequences, less than 9% of them seen just once. The sequence derives from a man under 40 who received the YFV17D yellow fever vaccine. This rearrangement joins TRBV20-1 to TRBJ2-3; D is possibly TRBD2 (6 bases). Sequenced here: CD4+ T cells sorted from PBMCs, sampled 15 days after the yellow fever booster vaccination. The CDR3 nucleotides read TGCAGTGCTAGGGCGAGGTGGCGGGGCAGCACAGATACGCAGTATTTT. Translation: CSARARWRGSTDTQYF.